This TCR beta chain comes out of a study of blood T cell repertoires in COVID-19. Study details: T cells, B-cell-depleted T cells, or PBMCs supplied cDNA or gDNA.

Data came from immunoSEQ multiplex PCR; TCRdb stores just in-frame clones and leaves some out. The repertoire includes about 140,000 clones, roughly 84% of them detected once, and about 5.5% sits in the top ten. Participants were aged about 18 to 90 years, lived in 20 to 25 US areas, and enrolled virtually. Participants had their cohort set by participant-reported clinical history. Germline V gene lookup returns CDR1 SGHRS and CDR2 YFSETQ. This CDR3 spans 15 amino acids. After removal of 0 bases from V and 7 bases from J, the junction contained 3 bases not matched to a gene. Material: PBMCs or T cells enriched from blood (not recorded which). The clonotype originates from a man aged 35 to 55 with acute COVID-19. The gene calls are TRBV5-1 and TRBJ2-1; TRBD2 agrees at 11 bases. The CDR3 loop reads CASSLVPSGRNEQFF. DNA for the CDR3: TGCGCCAGCAGCTTGGTACCTAGCGGGAGGAATGAGCAGTTCTTC.